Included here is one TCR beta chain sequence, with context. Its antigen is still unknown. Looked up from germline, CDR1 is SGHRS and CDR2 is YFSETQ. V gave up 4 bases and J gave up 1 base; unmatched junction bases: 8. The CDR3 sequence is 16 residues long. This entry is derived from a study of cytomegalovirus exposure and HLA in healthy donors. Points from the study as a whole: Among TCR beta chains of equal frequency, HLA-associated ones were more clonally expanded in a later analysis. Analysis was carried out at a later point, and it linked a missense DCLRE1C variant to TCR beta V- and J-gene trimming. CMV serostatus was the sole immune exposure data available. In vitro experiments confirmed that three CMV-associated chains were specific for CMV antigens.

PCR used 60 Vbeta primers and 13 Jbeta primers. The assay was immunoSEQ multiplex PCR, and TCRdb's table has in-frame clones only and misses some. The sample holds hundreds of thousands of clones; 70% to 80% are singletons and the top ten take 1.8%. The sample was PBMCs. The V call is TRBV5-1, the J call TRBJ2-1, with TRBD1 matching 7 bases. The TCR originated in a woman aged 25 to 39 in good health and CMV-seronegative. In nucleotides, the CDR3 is TGCGCCAGCAGCGGAAACTCAGGGGGTTCCTACAATGAGCAGTTCTTC. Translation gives CASSGNSGGSYNEQFF. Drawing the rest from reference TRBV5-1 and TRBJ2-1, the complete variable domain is KAGVTQTPRYLIKTRGQQVTLSCSPISGHRSVSWYQQTPGQGLQFLFEYFSETQRNKGNFPGRFSGRQFSNSRSEMNVSTLELGDSALYLCASSGNSGGSYNEQFFGPGTRLTVL.